This T cell receptor (beta chain) came from a study of T cells after yellow fever vaccination. The V end lost 3 bases, the J end lost 5 bases, and 11 bases lay between the germline ends. The CDR3 length is 13 residues. Germline CDR1 SGHRS, CDR2 YFSETQ. Via MiXCR, TCRdb re-called the 5' RACE reads, giving one row per CDR3 protein. The repertoire holds under 250,000 distinct CDR3 sequences, with 3.2% as singletons. This clonotype was counted many times. V and J are TRBV5-1 and TRBJ2-5; D possibly corresponds to TRBD2 (5 bases). The sample consisted of CD4+ T cells sorted from PBMCs, taken 10 days after the yellow fever booster vaccination. This sequence originates from a man between 18 and 35 years old who received the YFV17D yellow fever vaccine. The CDR3 loop reads CASSWEMRETQYF. CDR3 nucleotides: TGCGCCAGCAGCTGGGAGATGAGGGAGACCCAGTACTTC. The full variable domain, rest sourced from reference TRBV5-1 and TRBJ2-5, is KAGVTQTPRYLIKTRGQQVTLSCSPISGHRSVSWYQQTPGQGLQFLFEYFSETQRNKGNFPGRFSGRQFSNSRSEMNVSTLELGDSALYLCASSWEMRETQYFGPGTRLLVL.